This T cell receptor beta chain was obtained from a study of shared clonotypes between healthy human individuals. Findings and limits, study-wide: Estimated clonotype richness was generally higher in naive than memory subsets. Sorted-subset samples were not fully sequenced, rarefaction indicated.

Every subset had its genomic DNA shared out evenly among several immunoSEQ plates. Method: immunoSEQ multiplex PCR; TCRdb's copy keeps in-frame clones and lacks some. The table records fewer than 1 million clones, just over 95% of them present only once. The CDR3 length is 14 residues. Germline CDR1 SGHRS, CDR2 YFSETQ. The V end lost 1 base, the J end lost 7 bases, and 12 bases lay between the germline ends. Terminally differentiated effector memory CD45RA+ cells were excluded from the naive CD8 cells, which were CD45RO-negative and positively selected for CCR7. Comments on this clone: The antigen is not known.

Sample: naive CD8+ T cells sorted from blood. The V call is TRBV5-1, the J call TRBJ2-1; tentative D call: TRBD1 (6 bases). The source of this sequence is a young man in good health. The CDR3 nucleotides read TGCGCCAGCAGCTTGAAACAGGGATCTAATGAGCAGTTCTTC. Its translation: CASSLKQGSNEQFF.